This T cell receptor beta chain was profiled in a study of T cells in Graves' hyperthyroidism and ophthalmopathy. Amplification of TCR beta CDR3 regions was performed using RNA transcripts as template. During a first-round RT-PCR of the TCR CDR3, the HTBI primer set was used. TCRdb passed the multiplex PCR reads through MiXCR, listing each CDR3 protein once. The data contain 400,000 to 500,000 distinct CDR3 sequences, roughly an eighth of them singletons. This clonotype was counted at least ten times. The sample comprised blood. The receptor was isolated from a woman younger than 35 with Graves' hyperthyroidism.

The chain's CDR3 is CAWQFAYGYTF. The CDR3 DNA sequence: TGTGCCTGGCAATTCGCTTATGGCTACACCTTC. The J gene is TRBJ1-2, the V gene TRBV30; no firm D call. V lost 5 bases and J lost 5, with 9 bases in between. The CDR3 sequence is 11 residues long. Germline assignment: CDR1 GTSNPN and CDR2 SVGIG (reference sequence).